This T cell receptor beta chain emerged from a study of human T cells and chemical hapten exposure. The study, taken as a whole, reports: Alopecia was present in the donors, so their immune response may differ from healthy people's.

Library construction involved attaching unique molecular identifiers to individual cDNA molecules, which allowed quantitative, reproducible TCR counting. How the authors handled the data: Sampled TCR counts reached a median of around 89,000 per sample, with values ranging from about 23,224 to 700,000. TCRdb independently ran MiXCR on the RACE reads; one entry per CDR3 protein. None of the V and J calls come from the authors' own analysis; TCRdb made them. This table has tens of thousands of distinct CDR3 sequences, around 7% appearing once. Time point specified: pre-sensitization, week 0. Regarding treatment: therapeutic diphenylcyclopropenone sensitization with weekly scalp DPC. Alopecia patients deemed DPC-suitable, aged 18 to 70, excluding pregnancy. Germline V gene sequence: CDR1 SGHNT, CDR2 YYREEE (reference sequence). V gave up 0 bases and J gave up 4 bases; unmatched junction bases: 3. This CDR3 contains 15 residues.

In its sample, this clonotype was seen many times. Its antigen is unknown. V usage is TRBV5-4 and J usage is TRBJ2-7; 11 nucleotides line up with TRBD1. The source was whole blood, collected in connection with sensitization to the hapten diphenylcyclopropenone (DPC). The receptor comes from a woman in her 30s with alopecia areata. Some clones in this sample may be carry-over from other donors' samples. This chain's CDR3 is CASSLDGTGGYEQYF. DNA of the CDR3: TGTGCCAGCAGCTTGGATGGGACAGGGGGTTACGAGCAGTACTTC. The variable domain in full, completed from reference TRBV5-4 and TRBJ2-7, reads ETGVTQSPTHLIKTRGQQVTLRCSSQSGHNTVSWYQQALGQGPQFIFQYYREEENGRGNFPPRFSGLQFPNYSSELNVNALELDDSALYLCASSLDGTGGYEQYFGPGTRLTVT.